This TCR beta chain was captured in a study of T cells after posttransplantation cyclophosphamide. The table came from immunoSEQ multiplex PCR; TCRdb's copy has only in-frame clones and leaves some out. The table includes tens of thousands of clones, roughly 90% detected once. As regards this clone: Its cognate antigen is unknown.

Control samples came 1 year after myeloablative marrow transplants with methotrexate plus calcineurin inhibitor. Points from the study as a whole: After PTCy, TRB diversity resembled that of CNI/methotrexate controls. Donor CD8+ memory clones often dominated recipient blood repertoires at later times.

The germline gives CDR1 LGHNA, CDR2 YNFKEQ. This CDR3 contains 15 residues. V dropped 5 bases and J dropped 5 bases, with 15 bases sitting between them. The TCR comes from a female patient aged 45-60 years who received an allogeneic stem cell transplant from an unrelated donor, was CMV-positive, and had chronic GVHD only. T cells may partly derive from the graft donor. The rearrangement uses TRBV4-2 and TRBJ2-2; TRBD2 is a possible D gene (6 bases). The input for sequencing was PBMCs, taken after an allogeneic stem cell transplant with a calcineurin inhibitor and methotrexate. CDR3 DNA sequence: TGTGCCAGCAGCTCCCAAGCCGGGGGAACCGGGGAGCTGTTTTTT. It codes for CASSSQAGGTGELFF.